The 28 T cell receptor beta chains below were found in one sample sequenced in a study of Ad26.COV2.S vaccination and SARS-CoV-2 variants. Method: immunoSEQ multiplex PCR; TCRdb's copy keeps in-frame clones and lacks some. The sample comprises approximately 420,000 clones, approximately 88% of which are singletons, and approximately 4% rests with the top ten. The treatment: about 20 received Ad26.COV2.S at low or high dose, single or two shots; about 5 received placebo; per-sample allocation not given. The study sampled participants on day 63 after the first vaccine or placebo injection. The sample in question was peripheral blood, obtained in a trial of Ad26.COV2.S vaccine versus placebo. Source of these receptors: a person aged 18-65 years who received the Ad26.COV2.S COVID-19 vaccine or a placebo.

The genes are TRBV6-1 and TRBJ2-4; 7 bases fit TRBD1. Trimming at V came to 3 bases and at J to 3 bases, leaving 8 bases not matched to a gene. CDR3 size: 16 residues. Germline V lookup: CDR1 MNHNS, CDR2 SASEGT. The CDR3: CASSERQGVDKNIQYF. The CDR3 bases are TGTGCCAGCAGTGAGAGACAGGGAGTGGACAAAAACATTCAGTACTTC.

CDR3 coding DNA: TGTGCCAGCAGTTACTCGATGGCCTACTATGGCTACACCTTC. Translated: CASSYSMAYYGYTF. The chain links TRBV6-5 to TRBJ1-2, with no clear D. The V end was cut by 0 bases, the J end by 3 bases, with 8 bases between. The CDR3 spans 14 residues. Germline V gene sequence: CDR1 MNHEY, CDR2 SVGAGI.

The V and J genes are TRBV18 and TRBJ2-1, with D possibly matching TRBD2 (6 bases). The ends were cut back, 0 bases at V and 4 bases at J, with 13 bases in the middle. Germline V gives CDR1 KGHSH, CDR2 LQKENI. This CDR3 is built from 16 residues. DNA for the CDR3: TGTGCCAGCTCACCACCGAGGTCTAGCGAGTACAATGAGCAGTTCTTC. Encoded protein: CASSPPRSSEYNEQFF.

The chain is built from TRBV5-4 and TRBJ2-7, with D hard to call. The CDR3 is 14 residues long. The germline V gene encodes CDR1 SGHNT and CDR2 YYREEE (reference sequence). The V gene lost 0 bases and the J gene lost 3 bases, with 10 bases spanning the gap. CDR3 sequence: CASSLGRVNYEQYF. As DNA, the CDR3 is TGTGCCAGCAGCTTGGGTCGGGTGAACTACGAGCAGTACTTC.

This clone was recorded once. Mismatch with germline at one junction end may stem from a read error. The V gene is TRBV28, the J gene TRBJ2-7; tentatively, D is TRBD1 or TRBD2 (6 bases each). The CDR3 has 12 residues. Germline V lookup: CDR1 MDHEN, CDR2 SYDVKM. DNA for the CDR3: TGTGCCAGCAGTCCCAAGCCGGGGGACATCCTCTTC. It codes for CASSPKPGDILF.

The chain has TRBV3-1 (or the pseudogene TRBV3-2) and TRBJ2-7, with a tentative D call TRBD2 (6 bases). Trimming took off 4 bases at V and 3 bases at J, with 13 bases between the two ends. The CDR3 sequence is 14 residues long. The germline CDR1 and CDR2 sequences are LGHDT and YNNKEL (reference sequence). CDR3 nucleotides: TGTGCCAGCAGCCCAGGGACTGTTTACTACGAGCAGTACTTC. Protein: CASSPGTVYYEQYF.

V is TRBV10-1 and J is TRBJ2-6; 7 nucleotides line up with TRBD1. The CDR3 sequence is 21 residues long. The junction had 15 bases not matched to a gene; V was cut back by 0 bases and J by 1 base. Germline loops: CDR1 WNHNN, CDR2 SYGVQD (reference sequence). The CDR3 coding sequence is TGCGCCAGCAGTGAGTCGACTAAGGAGACAGGGCTAGGGTCTGGGGCCAACGTCCTGACTTTC. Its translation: CASSESTKETGLGSGANVLTF.

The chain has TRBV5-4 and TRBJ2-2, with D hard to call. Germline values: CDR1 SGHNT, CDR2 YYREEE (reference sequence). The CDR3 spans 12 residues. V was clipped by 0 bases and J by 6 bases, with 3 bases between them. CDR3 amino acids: CASSLGPGELFF. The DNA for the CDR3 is TGTGCCAGCAGCTTGGGTCCCGGGGAGCTGTTTTTT.

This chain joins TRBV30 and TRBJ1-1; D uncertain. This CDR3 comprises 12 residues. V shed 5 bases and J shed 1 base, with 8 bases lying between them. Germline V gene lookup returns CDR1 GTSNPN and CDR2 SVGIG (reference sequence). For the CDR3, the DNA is TGTGCCTGGGAGCTTGGGAACACTGAAGCTTTCTTT. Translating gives CAWELGNTEAFF.

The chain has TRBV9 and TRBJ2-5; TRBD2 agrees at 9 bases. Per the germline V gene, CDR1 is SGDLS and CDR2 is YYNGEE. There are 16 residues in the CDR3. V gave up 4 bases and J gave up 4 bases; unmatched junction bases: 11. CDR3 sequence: CASSPQGRGGRETQYF. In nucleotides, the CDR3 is TGTGCCAGCAGCCCACAAGGGCGGGGGGGCCGAGAGACCCAGTACTTC. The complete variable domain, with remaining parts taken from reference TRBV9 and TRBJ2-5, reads DSGVTQTPKHLITATGQRVTLRCSPRSGDLSVYWYQQSLDQGLQFLIQYYNGEERAKGNILERFSAQQFPDLHSELNLSSLELGDSALYFCASSPQGRGGRETQYFGPGTRLLVL.

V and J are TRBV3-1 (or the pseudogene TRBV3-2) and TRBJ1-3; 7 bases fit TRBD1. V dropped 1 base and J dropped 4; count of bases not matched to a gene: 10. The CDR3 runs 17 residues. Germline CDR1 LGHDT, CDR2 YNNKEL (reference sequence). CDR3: CASSQGEQGRTGNTIYF. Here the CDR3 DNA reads TGTGCCAGCAGCCAAGGGGAACAGGGGAGGACGGGAAACACCATATATTTT.

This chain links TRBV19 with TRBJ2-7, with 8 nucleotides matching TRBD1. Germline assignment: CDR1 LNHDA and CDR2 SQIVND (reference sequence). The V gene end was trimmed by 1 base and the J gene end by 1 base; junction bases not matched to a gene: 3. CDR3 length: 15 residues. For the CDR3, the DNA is TGTGCCAGTAGTATAGTTGGGACAGGATCCTACGAGCAGTACTTC. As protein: CASSIVGTGSYEQYF.

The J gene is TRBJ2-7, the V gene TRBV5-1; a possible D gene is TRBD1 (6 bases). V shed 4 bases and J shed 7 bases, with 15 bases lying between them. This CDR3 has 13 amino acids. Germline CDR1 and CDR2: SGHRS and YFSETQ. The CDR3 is CASSLDSRGEQYF. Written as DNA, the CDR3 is TGCGCCAGCAGCCTCGACTCGAGGGGGGAGCAGTACTTC.

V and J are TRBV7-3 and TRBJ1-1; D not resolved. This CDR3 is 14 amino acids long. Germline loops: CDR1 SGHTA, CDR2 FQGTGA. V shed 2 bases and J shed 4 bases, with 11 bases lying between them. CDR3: CASSLGSRGTEAFF. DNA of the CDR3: TGTGCCAGCAGCTTAGGGTCCCGGGGCACTGAAGCTTTCTTT.

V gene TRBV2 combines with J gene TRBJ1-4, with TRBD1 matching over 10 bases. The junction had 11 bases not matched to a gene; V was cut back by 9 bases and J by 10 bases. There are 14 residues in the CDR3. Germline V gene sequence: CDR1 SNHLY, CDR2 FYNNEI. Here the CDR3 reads CASLRTGGFRKLFF. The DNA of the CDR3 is TGTGCCAGTTTGCGGACAGGGGGTTTTAGAAAACTGTTTTTT.

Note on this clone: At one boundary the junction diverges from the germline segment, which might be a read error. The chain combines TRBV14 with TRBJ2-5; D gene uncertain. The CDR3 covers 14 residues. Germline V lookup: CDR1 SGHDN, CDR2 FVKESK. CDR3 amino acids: CASSQVGFQEPQYF. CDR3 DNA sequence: TGTGCCAGCAGCCAAGTGGGTTTCCAAGAGCCCCAGTACTTC.

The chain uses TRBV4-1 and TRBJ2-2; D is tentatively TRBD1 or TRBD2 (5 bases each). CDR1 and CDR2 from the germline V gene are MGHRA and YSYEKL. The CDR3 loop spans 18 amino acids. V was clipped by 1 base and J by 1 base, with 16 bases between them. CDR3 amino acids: CASSQGEPGRGNTGELFF. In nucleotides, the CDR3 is TGCGCCAGCAGCCAAGGAGAGCCGGGACGGGGGAACACCGGGGAGCTGTTTTTT.

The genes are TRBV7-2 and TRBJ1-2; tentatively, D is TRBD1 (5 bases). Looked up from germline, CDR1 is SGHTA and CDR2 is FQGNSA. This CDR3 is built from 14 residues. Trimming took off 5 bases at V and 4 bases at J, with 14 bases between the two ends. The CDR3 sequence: CASSRDGAGYGYTF. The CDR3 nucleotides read TGTGCCAGCAGCCGGGACGGGGCCGGCTATGGCTACACCTTC.

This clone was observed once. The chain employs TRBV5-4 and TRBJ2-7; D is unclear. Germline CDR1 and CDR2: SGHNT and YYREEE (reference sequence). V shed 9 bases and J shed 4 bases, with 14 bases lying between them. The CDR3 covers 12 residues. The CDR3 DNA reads TGTGCCACCCAGGACCCCGGTTACGAGCAGTACTTC. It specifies CATQDPGYEQYF.

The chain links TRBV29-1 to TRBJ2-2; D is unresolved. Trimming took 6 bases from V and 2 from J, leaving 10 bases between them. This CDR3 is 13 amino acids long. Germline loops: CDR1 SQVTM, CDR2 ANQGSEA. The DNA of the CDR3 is TGCAGCGTAGTATTGGGAAACACCGGGGAGCTGTTTTTT. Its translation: CSVVLGNTGELFF.

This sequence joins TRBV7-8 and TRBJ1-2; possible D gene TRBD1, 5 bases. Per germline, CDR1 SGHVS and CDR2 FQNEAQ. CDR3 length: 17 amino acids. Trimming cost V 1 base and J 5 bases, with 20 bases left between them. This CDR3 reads CASSLELPSRAEYGYTF. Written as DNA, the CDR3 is TGTGCCAGCAGCTTAGAGCTTCCCTCCAGGGCTGAGTATGGCTACACCTTC.

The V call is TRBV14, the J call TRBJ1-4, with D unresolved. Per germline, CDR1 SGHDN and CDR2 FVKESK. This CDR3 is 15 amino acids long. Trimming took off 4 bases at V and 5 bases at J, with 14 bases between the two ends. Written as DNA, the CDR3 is TGTGCCAGCAGCCGAGCGGGAGTTCTAAATGAAAAACTGTTTTTT. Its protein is CASSRAGVLNEKLFF. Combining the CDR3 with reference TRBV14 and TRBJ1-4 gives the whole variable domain EAGVTQFPSHSVIEKGQTVTLRCDPISGHDNLYWYRRVMGKEIKFLLHFVKESKQDESGMPNNRFLAERTGGTYSTLKVQPAELEDSGVYFCASSRAGVLNEKLFFGSGTQLSVL.

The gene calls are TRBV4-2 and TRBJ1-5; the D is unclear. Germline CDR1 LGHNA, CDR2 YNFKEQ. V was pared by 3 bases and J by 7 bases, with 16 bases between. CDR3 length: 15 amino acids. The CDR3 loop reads CASSQETAVRQPQHF. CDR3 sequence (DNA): TGTGCCAGCAGCCAGGAAACAGCGGTCAGGCAGCCCCAGCATTTT.

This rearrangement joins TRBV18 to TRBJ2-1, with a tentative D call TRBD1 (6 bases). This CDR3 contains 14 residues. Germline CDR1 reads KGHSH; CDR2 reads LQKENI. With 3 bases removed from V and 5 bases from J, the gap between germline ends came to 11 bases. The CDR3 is CASSPRTDNNEQFF. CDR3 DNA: TGTGCCAGCTCACCCCGGACAGACAACAATGAGCAGTTCTTC. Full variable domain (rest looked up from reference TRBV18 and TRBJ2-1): NAGVMQNPRHLVRRRGQEARLRCSPMKGHSHVYWYRQLPEEGLKFMVYLQKENIIDESGMPKERFSAEFPKEGPSILRIQQVVRGDSAAYFCASSPRTDNNEQFFGPGTRLTVL.

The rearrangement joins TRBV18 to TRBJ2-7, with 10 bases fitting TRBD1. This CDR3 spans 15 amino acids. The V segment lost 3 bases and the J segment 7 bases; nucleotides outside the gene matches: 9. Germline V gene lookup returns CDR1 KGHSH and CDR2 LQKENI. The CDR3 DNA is TGTGCCAGCTCACCCGGGACAGGGGTTCGGTGGGAGCAGTACTTC. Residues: CASSPGTGVRWEQYF.

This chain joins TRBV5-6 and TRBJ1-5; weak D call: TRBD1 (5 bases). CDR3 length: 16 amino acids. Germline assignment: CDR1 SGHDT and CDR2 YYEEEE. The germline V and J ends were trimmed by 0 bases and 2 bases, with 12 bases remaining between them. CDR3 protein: CASSLGQGSRNQPQHF. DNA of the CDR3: TGTGCCAGCAGCTTGGGGCAGGGAAGTCGCAATCAGCCCCAGCATTTT.

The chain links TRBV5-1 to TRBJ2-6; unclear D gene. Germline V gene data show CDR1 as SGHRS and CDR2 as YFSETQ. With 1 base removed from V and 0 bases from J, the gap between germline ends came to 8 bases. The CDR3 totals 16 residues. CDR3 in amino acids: CASSLLGNSGANVLTF. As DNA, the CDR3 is TGCGCCAGCAGCTTGCTAGGGAACTCTGGGGCCAACGTCCTGACTTTC.

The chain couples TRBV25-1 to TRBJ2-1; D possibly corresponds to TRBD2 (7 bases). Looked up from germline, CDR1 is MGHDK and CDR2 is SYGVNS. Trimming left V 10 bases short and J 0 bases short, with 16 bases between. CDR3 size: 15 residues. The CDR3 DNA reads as TGTGCCACTGAGGGGGGGGTCTACTCCTACAATGAGCAGTTCTTC. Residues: CATEGGVYSYNEQFF.